Each of the 12 T cell receptor beta chains below was sequenced from the same sample in a study of blood T cell repertoires in COVID-19. Assay: immunoSEQ multiplex PCR; the TCRdb copy retains only in-frame clones and omits some. The repertoire holds around 370,000 clones, with about 93% as singletons. The sequenced sample consisted of peripheral blood. The receptor source for this set is a woman aged 18-29 years who had recovered from COVID-19.

The chain couples TRBV7-9 to TRBJ1-2, with a tentative D call TRBD1 (6 bases). Trimming cost V 4 bases and J 2 bases, with 17 bases left between them. Germline CDR1 is SEHNR and CDR2 is FQNEAQ (reference sequence). This CDR3 spans 16 amino acids. The CDR3 loop is CASSSSRQVPNYGYTF. CDR3 DNA: TGTGCCAGCAGCTCATCCAGACAGGTTCCGAACTATGGCTACACCTTC.

The V gene is TRBV20-1, the J gene TRBJ2-3; weak D call: TRBD2 (6 bases). V was pared by 3 bases and J by 4 bases, with 20 bases between. The germline CDR1 and CDR2 sequences are DFQATT and SNEGSKA (reference sequence). The CDR3 runs 16 residues. The CDR3 sequence is CSASSLASLLSDTQYF. Here the CDR3 DNA reads TGCAGTGCTAGTTCCCTAGCGAGTTTACTATCAGATACGCAGTATTTT.

This chain joins TRBV3-1 (or the pseudogene TRBV3-2) and TRBJ2-1; 10 bases line up with TRBD2. Germline loops: CDR1 LGHDT, CDR2 YNNKEL (reference sequence). V gave up 4 bases and J gave up 2 bases; unmatched junction bases: 5. The CDR3 extends over 16 amino acids. CDR3 protein: CASSRGTSEAYNEQFF. In DNA form, the CDR3 reads TGTGCCAGCAGCCGCGGGACTAGCGAAGCCTACAATGAGCAGTTCTTC.

In its sample, this clone was seen once. The rearrangement joins TRBV9 to TRBJ2-3, with 9 positions matching TRBD1. The CDR3 totals 20 residues. In germline, CDR1 is SGDLS, CDR2 YYNGEE. J lost 2 bases, V lost 4 bases, and 20 bases had no gene match. DNA of the CDR3: TGTGCCAGCAGCACCCCGGGACAGGGTACAACGGGAGAGGACACAGATACGCAGTATTTT. This encodes CASSTPGQGTTGEDTDTQYF.

The chain employs TRBV2 and TRBJ2-1; 11 nucleotides line up with TRBD2. Per germline, CDR1 SNHLY and CDR2 FYNNEI. The CDR3 is 16 amino acids. With V trimmed by 1 base and J by 8 bases, 7 bases remained unmatched. CDR3 loop: CASSEVRLAGGDEQFF. CDR3 nucleotides: TGTGCCAGCAGTGAAGTGCGGCTAGCGGGAGGTGATGAGCAGTTCTTC.

The chain links TRBV4-1 to TRBJ2-1; 9 nucleotides agree with TRBD1. J lost 4 bases, V lost 7 bases, and 8 bases had no gene match. Per the germline V gene, CDR1 is MGHRA and CDR2 is YSYEKL. The CDR3 length is 15 residues. CDR3 region: CASNKGQGGYNEQFF. The CDR3 region has the DNA TGCGCCAGCAACAAGGGACAGGGAGGGTACAATGAGCAGTTCTTC.

The chain employs TRBV10-1 and TRBJ2-7; 12 positions match TRBD2. J gave up 7 bases and V 7 bases, and 8 bases lay outside the gene matches. The CDR3 is 14 residues long. Germline V gene sequence: CDR1 WNHNN, CDR2 SYGVQD (reference sequence). CDR3 DNA sequence: TGCGCCAGCATCCTCACTAGCGGGAGGAAAGAGCAGTACGTC. As protein: CASILTSGRKEQYV.

The chain couples TRBV10-2 to TRBJ2-7; no firm D call. V dropped 6 bases and J dropped 2 bases, with 5 bases sitting between them. CDR1 is WSHSY and CDR2 is SAAADI in the germline V gene. This CDR3 spans 11 amino acids. DNA of the CDR3: TGCGCCAGCAGGAGCCCCTACGAGCAGTACGTC. Protein product: CASRSPYEQYV.

The chain is built from TRBV29-1 and TRBJ1-2, with TRBD1 matching 8 bases. The CDR3 is made up of 16 amino acids. Trimming cost V 6 bases and J 3 bases; bases outside gene matches: 15. The V gene's germline CDR1 is SQVTM and CDR2 ANQGSEA. The CDR3 DNA reads TGCAGCGTGGACACCGCGATGACAGGGGAGCACTATGGCTACACCTTC. It encodes CSVDTAMTGEHYGYTF.

This clone was observed a few times. The gene calls are TRBV7-9 and TRBJ2-1, with unresolved D. The length of the CDR3 is 15 residues. In germline, CDR1 is SEHNR, CDR2 FQNEAQ (reference sequence). V was clipped by 5 bases and J by 0 bases, with 11 bases between them. CDR3 in DNA: TGTGCCAGCAGCAGGAGCGCTAGCTCCTACAATGAGCAGTTCTTC. It is translated as CASSRSASSYNEQFF.

This chain uses TRBV12-5 with TRBJ1-2, with D possibly being TRBD1 (6 bases). The CDR3 is 17 residues long. The germline V gene has CDR1 LGHNT and CDR2 FRNRAP. Trimming took 5 bases from V and 4 from J, leaving 23 bases between them. The CDR3 DNA sequence: TGTGCTAGTGGTACTCAACCGGGACACCGGACTTTCTATGGCTACACCTTC. This sequence encodes CASGTQPGHRTFYGYTF. The complete variable domain, with remaining parts taken from reference TRBV12-5 and TRBJ1-2, reads DARVTQTPRHKVTEMGQEVTMRCQPILGHNTVFWYRQTMMQGLELLAYFRNRAPLDDSGMPKDRFSAEMPDATLATLKIQPSEPRDSAVYFCASGTQPGHRTFYGYTFGSGTRLTVV.

The CDR3 region is CASSVLLAGGDTQYF. The DNA of the CDR3 is TGTGCCAGCAGCGTACTCCTAGCGGGCGGAGATACGCAGTATTTT. The V and J genes are TRBV9 and TRBJ2-3; 8 bases are shared with TRBD2. Germline loops: CDR1 SGDLS, CDR2 YYNGEE. The CDR3 extends over 15 amino acids. The junction had 6 bases not matched to a gene; V was cut back by 1 base and J by 5 bases.